This T cell receptor (beta chain) was observed in a study of blood T cell repertoires in COVID-19. The V gene lost 3 bases and the J gene lost 13 bases, with 16 bases spanning the gap. The CDR3 consists of 13 residues. Germline V lookup: CDR1 MNHEY, CDR2 SMNVEV (reference sequence). Assay: immunoSEQ multiplex PCR; the TCRdb copy retains only in-frame clones and omits some. The repertoire holds some 100,000 clones, with roughly 86% as singletons. The chain couples TRBV27 to TRBJ2-1; D is possibly TRBD2 (6 bases). The sequenced material came from peripheral blood. This sequence originates from a middle-aged man with acute or convalescent COVID-19. The CDR3 is CASSFGAGPTQFF. CDR3 nucleotides: TGTGCCAGCAGTTTCGGTGCGGGACCTACCCAGTTCTTC.